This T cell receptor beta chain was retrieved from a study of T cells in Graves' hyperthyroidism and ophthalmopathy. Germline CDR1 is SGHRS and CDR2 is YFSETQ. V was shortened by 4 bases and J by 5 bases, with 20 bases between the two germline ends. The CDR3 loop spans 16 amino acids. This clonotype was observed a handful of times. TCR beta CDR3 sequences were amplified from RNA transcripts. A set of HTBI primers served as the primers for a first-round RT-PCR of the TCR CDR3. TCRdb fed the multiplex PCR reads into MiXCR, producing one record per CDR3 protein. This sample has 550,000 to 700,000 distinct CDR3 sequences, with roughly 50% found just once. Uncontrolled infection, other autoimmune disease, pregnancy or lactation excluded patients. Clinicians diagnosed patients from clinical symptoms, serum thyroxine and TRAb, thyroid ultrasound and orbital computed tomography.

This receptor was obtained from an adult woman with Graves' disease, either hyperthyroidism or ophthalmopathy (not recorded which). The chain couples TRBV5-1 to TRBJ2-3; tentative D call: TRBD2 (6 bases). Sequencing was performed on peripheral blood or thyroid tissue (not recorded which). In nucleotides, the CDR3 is TGCGCCAGCAGCCCTCAGCGCGCCGTAGCGGAAGATACGCAGTATTTT. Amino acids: CASSPQRAVAEDTQYF.